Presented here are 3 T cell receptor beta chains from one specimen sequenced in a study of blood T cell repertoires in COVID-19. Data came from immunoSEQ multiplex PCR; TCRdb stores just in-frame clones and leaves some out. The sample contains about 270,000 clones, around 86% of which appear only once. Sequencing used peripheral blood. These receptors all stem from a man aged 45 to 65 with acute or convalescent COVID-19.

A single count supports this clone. The CDR3: CASSPSAGSSYEQYF. CDR3 in DNA: TGTGCCAGCTCACCATCGGCGGGAAGCTCCTACGAGCAGTACTTC. V and J are TRBV18 and TRBJ2-7; D is possibly TRBD2 (6 bases). The CDR3 length is 15 residues. Germline V gene sequence: CDR1 KGHSH, CDR2 LQKENI. The V end lost 2 bases, the J end lost 0 bases, and 11 bases lay between the germline ends.

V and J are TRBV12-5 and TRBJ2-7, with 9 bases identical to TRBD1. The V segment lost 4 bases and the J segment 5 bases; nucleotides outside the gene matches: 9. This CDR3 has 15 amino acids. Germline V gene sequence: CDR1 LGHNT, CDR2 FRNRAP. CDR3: CASGSIGTGFNEQYF. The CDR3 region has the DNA TGTGCTAGTGGTTCGATCGGGACAGGGTTTAACGAGCAGTACTTC.

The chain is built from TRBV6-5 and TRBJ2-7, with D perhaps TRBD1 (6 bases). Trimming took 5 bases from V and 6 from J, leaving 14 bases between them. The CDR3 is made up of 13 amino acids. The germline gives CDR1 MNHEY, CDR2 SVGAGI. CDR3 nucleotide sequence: TGTGCCAGCAGTCCTACAGGGCTTAGCGAGCAGTACTTC. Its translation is CASSPTGLSEQYF.